The clone carrying this T cell receptor beta chain was detected only a few times. The source of the sample is a study of early T cells in non-severe SARS-CoV-2 infection. CDR1 and CDR2 from the germline V gene are SNHLY and FYNNEI. The CDR3 totals 15 residues. V lost 3 bases to trimming and J lost 6 bases; unmatched junction nucleotides: 5. TCRdb called the 5' RACE reads again in MiXCR, with one record for every CDR3 protein. The sample carries about 54,000 distinct CDR3 sequences, around 7.7% recorded once. The receptor's source is an adult who was a healthcare worker with PCR-confirmed SARS-CoV-2 infection or an uninfected control (not recorded which). The genes are TRBV2 and TRBJ2-1; 10 bases line up with TRBD2. This sample comprised whole blood, obtained at baseline. DNA of the CDR3: TGTGCCAGCAGTGAGGCCAGGACTAGCGGCAATGAGCAGTTCTTC. It specifies CASSEARTSGNEQFF.